A selection of T cell receptor beta chains follows, all from one sample in a study of T cell responses to AZD1222 COVID-19 vaccine. Profiling relied on immunoSEQ multiplex PCR, and the TCRdb table lists in-frame clones only, not all of them. Among some 130,000 clones listed, 88% were seen once. Sample: peripheral blood, taken 28 days after the second AZD1222 dose. Every receptor here comes from an adult who received the AZD1222 COVID-19 vaccine. The CDR3 runs from the conserved cysteine through the conserved F or W. Each record gives: clone size, J gene, V gene, D gene, CDR3 protein, CDR3 DNA. A D gene is named only where the DNA matches it firmly. The size field is filled for only some rows; it gives once, few, many or a size class.

- TRBJ1-2 TRBV3-1/TRBV3-2 TRBD1 CASSQSGTGGDYGYTF TGTGCCAGCAGCCAATCCGGGACAGGGGGCGACTATGGCTACACCTTC
- TRBJ2-3 TRBV24-1 TRBD2 CATSAASGNTDTQYF TGTGCCACCAGTGCGGCTAGCGGGAACACAGATACGCAGTATTTT
- TRBJ2-1 TRBV7-9 - CASSLGANEQFF TGTGCCAGCAGCTTAGGTGCCAATGAGCAGTTCTTC
few TRBJ2-3 TRBV19 - CASSSQEAGGTDTQYF TGTGCCAGTAGTTCACAGGAGGCGGGTGGCACAGATACGCAGTATTTT
- TRBJ2-7 TRBV27 TRBD1 CASSLTGGPSYEQYF TGTGCCAGCAGTTTGACAGGGGGCCCCTCCTACGAGCAGTACTTC
- TRBJ2-7 TRBV19 - CASSIDLGTVSYEQYF TGTGCCAGTAGTATAGATCTCGGGACGGTCTCCTACGAGCAGTACTTC
- TRBJ2-1 TRBV27 TRBD2 CASSLKVAGGQKQFF TGTGCCAGCAGTTTAAAAGTAGCGGGGGGGCAAAAGCAGTTCTTC
- TRBJ2-1 TRBV5-6 - CASSPGINEQFF TGTGCCAGCAGCCCCGGGATAAATGAGCAGTTCTTC
- TRBJ2-3 TRBV11-1 TRBD1 CASSFGTGVKDTQYF TGTGCCAGCAGCTTTGGGACAGGGGTTAAGGATACGCAGTATTTT
- TRBJ1-6 TRBV5-8 TRBD1 CASSPRGVLSSPLHF TGTGCCAGCAGCCCCAGGGGGGTCCTGAGTTCACCCCTCCACTTT
- TRBJ2-7 TRBV5-1 - CASRYRLGLSYEQYF TGCGCCAGCAGGTACAGGTTGGGGCTCTCCTACGAGCAGTACTTC
- TRBJ2-3 TRBV6-5 - CASLPSGTDTQYF TGTGCCAGCCTCCCTAGCGGCACAGATACGCAGTATTTT
few TRBJ2-7 TRBV3-1/TRBV3-2 - CASSRQPDEQYF TGTGCCAGCAGCCGACAACCGGACGAGCAGTACTTC
- TRBJ1-1 TRBV3-1/TRBV3-2 - CASSQGAKMNTEAFF TGTGCCAGCAGCCAAGGTGCGAAAATGAACACTGAAGCTTTCTTT
once TRBJ1-2 TRBV28 TRBD1 CASSWDRGYGYTF TGTGCCAGCAGTTGGGACAGGGGCTATGGCTACACCTTC
- TRBJ1-2 TRBV3-1/TRBV3-2 - CASSHRNDYGYTF TGTGCCAGCAGCCACCGGAATGACTATGGCTACACCTTC
- TRBJ2-1 TRBV5-1 - CASSLGASNEQFF TGCGCCAGCAGCTTGGGGGCGAGCAATGAGCAGTTCTTC
- TRBJ2-1 TRBV4-1 - CASSQEEEDEQFF TGCGCCAGCAGCCAAGAAGAGGAAGATGAGCAGTTCTTC
- TRBJ1-1 TRBV7-6 - CASSAGPNTEAFF TGTGCCAGCAGCGCCGGCCCGAACACTGAAGCTTTCTTT
- TRBJ2-1 TRBV6-5 - CASSYRRYYNEQFF TGTGCCAGCAGTTACCGGCGATACTACAATGAGCAGTTCTTC
- TRBJ1-1 TRBV7-9 TRBD1 CASSIQGNEAFF TGTGCCAGCAGCATACAGGGGAATGAAGCTTTCTTT
- TRBJ2-1 TRBV6-2/TRBV6-3 TRBD2 CASSTPTPSGRTNEQFF TGTGCCAGCAGTACCCCCACTCCTAGCGGGAGGACCAATGAGCAGTTCTTC
- TRBJ2-3 TRBV9 - CASSDGLPKLYF TGTGCCAGCAGCGACGGACTCCCAAAGCTGTATTTT
- TRBJ2-5 TRBV11-2 - CASSHAETQYF TGTGCCAGCAGCCATGCAGAGACCCAGTACTTC
- TRBJ2-7 TRBV19 TRBD1 CASSTTGGRDEQYF TGTGCCAGTAGTACGACAGGGGGCCGGGACGAGCAGTACTTC
- TRBJ2-3 TRBV5-1 - CASSPSTRRAEADTQYF TGCGCCAGCAGCCCCTCGACTAGGCGGGCTGAGGCAGATACGCAGTATTTT
- TRBJ1-3 TRBV5-1 - CASRAGSGNTIYF TGCGCCAGCAGAGCCGGGTCTGGAAACACCATATATTTT
- TRBJ2-3 TRBV6-5 TRBD2 CASSYPGLAGRDTQYF TGTGCCAGCAGTTACCCGGGACTAGCGGGGCGAGATACGCAGTATTTT
- TRBJ1-5 TRBV30 - CAWMKRWPQHF TGTGCCTGGATGAAGAGGTGGCCCCAGCATTTT
few TRBJ1-3 TRBV10-3 - CAISDLQLRADGNTIYF TGTGCCATCAGTGACCTCCAGTTAAGGGCAGATGGAAACACCATATATTTT
- TRBJ2-1 TRBV6-5 - CASSYVGGTSNEQFF TGTGCCAGCAGTTACGTGGGGGGCACGAGCAATGAGCAGTTCTTC
- TRBJ2-1 TRBV27 TRBD2 CASSYREGNEQFF TGTGCCAGCAGTTACCGGGAGGGAAATGAGCAGTTCTTC
- TRBJ2-7 TRBV28 - CASGPAYEQYF TGTGCCAGCGGTCCAGCCTACGAGCAGTACTTC
- TRBJ2-2 TRBV12-3/TRBV12-4 - CASSEQGPGELFF TGTGCCAGCAGTGAACAGGGTCCCGGGGAGCTGTTTTTT
- TRBJ2-7 TRBV3-1/TRBV3-2 TRBD2 CASSLGTSANYEQYF TGTGCCAGCAGCCTTGGGACTAGCGCGAACTACGAGCAGTACTTC
few TRBJ2-1 TRBV15 TRBD2 CATSRGLAGGENEQFF TGTGCCACCAGCAGAGGGTTAGCGGGGGGCGAGAATGAGCAGTTCTTC
- TRBJ2-5 TRBV7-7 - CASSFTGETQYF TGTGCCAGCAGCTTTACCGGGGAGACCCAGTACTTC
- TRBJ2-7 TRBV4-2 - CASSQRQTSSYEQYF TGTGCCAGCAGCCAACGGCAGACTAGCTCCTACGAGCAGTACTTC
- TRBJ1-1 TRBV18 - CASSAGHPMNTEAFF TGTGCCAGCTCAGCGGGACACCCCATGAACACTGAAGCTTTCTTT
- TRBJ2-7 TRBV10-3 - CAIRGALGVSYEQYF TGTGCCATCAGAGGGGCCCTAGGGGTTTCCTACGAGCAGTACTTC
- TRBJ1-2 TRBV5-1 - CASSLQPNYGYTF TGCGCCAGCAGCCTACAGCCTAACTATGGCTACACCTTC
- TRBJ2-4 TRBV11-3 TRBD2 CASSLPSGGSVKNIQYF TGTGCCAGCAGCCTCCCCAGCGGGGGGTCTGTCAAAAACATTCAGTACTTC
- TRBJ1-2 TRBV2 TRBD1 CASSLQGAYTF TGTGCCAGCAGTTTACAGGGGGCCTACACCTTC
- TRBJ2-5 TRBV5-6 TRBD2 CASRQTSKLPQETQYF TGTGCCAGCAGACAGACTAGCAAATTACCACAAGAGACCCAGTACTTC